This T cell receptor beta chain comes out of a study of OX40 agonist ivuxolimab in advanced cancers. Study results and limitations: In a subset of nonresponders, normalized T-cell clonal expansion was also low. Researchers did not establish what antigens the expanded peripheral T cells target. CD4+ and CD8+ T cells in blood underwent clonal expansion by week 6 at 0.1 to 3.0 mg/kg.

With regard to this clone: As yet, its antigen is unknown.

CDR1 and CDR2 from the germline V gene are SGHTA and FQGNSA. The CDR3 has 16 residues. Trimming cost V 3 bases and J 0 bases, with 13 bases left between them. The assay was immunoSEQ multiplex PCR, and TCRdb's table has in-frame clones only and misses some. The sample includes over 90,000 clones, roughly 90% of them seen just once. The chain couples TRBV7-2 to TRBJ2-3; no clear D gene. This specimen was CD4+ or CD8+ T cells sorted from blood, taken in a trial of the OX40 agonist ivuxolimab. This clonotype was sampled from an adult with an advanced solid tumor such as melanoma, head and neck, liver or kidney cancer. DNA for the CDR3: TGTGCCAGCAGCTTTAGGTTCTCCGTTAGCACAGATACGCAGTATTTT. It specifies CASSFRFSVSTDTQYF.